The 6 T cell receptor beta chains below all came from one sample that was sequenced in a study of T cell clusters in autoimmune cytopenias. TRB was amplified by touch-down multiplex PCR, primer pools A and B combined. TCRdb re-called the multiplex PCR reads; one entry per CDR3 protein, DNA not given. Its listing shows 8,000 to 10,000 distinct CDR3 sequences. TRB was amplified from around 0.25 ug of peripheral blood genomic DNA per sample. The sequenced sample was peripheral blood. The receptors originated from a human donor with an autoimmune cytopenia or autoimmune hepatitis (not recorded which).

V is TRBV20-1 and J is TRBJ1-5; TCRdb's D call of TRBD1 is untestable without DNA. The CDR3 loop spans 14 amino acids. In germline, CDR1 is DFQATT, CDR2 SNEGSKA (reference sequence). This CDR3 is CSAAYAGDGQPQHF.

This clonotype is identified as medium-sized (0.01 to 0.1%) from frequency. The chain has TRBV6-5 and TRBJ2-3; TCRdb indicates TRBD1, and absent DNA this call remains unverified. Germline V gene data show CDR1 as MNHEY and CDR2 as SVGAGI. The CDR3 has 15 amino acids. CDR3 amino acids: CASSQGQGNTDTQYF.

This clonotype counts as medium-sized by frequency. This chain connects TRBV27 to TRBJ1-2; TCRdb calls TRBD1, which cannot be checked without DNA. CDR1 MNHEY and CDR2 SMNVEV come from the germline V gene (reference sequence). The CDR3 has 15 residues. Here the CDR3 reads CASREPGQGGYGYTF.

CDR3 loop: CASSPPIVRTIYF. The V and J genes are TRBV18 and TRBJ1-3. The CDR3 totals 13 residues. CDR1 is KGHSH, CDR2 LQKENI, per germline.

Measured by frequency, this clonotype is medium-sized. This chain's CDR3 is CASSSTGTGVYEQYF. The chain has TRBV6-5 and TRBJ2-7; TCRdb designates TRBD1, a call that cannot be tested without DNA. The CDR3 loop spans 15 amino acids. From germline, CDR1 is MNHEY and CDR2 SVGAGI.

This clonotype is classed as medium-sized by frequency. The gene calls are TRBV19 and TRBJ2-1. Looked up from germline, CDR1 is LNHDA and CDR2 is SQIVND (reference sequence). This CDR3 comprises 14 residues. The CDR3 sequence: CASSIVGAINEQFF.